This T cell receptor beta chain appears in the sequencing data of a study of human T cells and chemical hapten exposure. The ends lost 5 bases at V and 0 bases at J; junction bases unmatched: 4. The germline CDR1 and CDR2 sequences are MNHEY and SVGAGI. The CDR3 sequence is 15 residues long. Points from the study as a whole: PT1 expanded TCR counts and patch test score were linked, and their correlation was positive.

Time point meaning: patch test 1, 2 weeks after DPC sensitization. Sample treatment: therapeutic diphenylcyclopropenone sensitization with weekly scalp DPC. Alopecia patients, 18 to 70 years old and DPC-suitable, served as donors. Using its own MiXCR run on the RACE reads, TCRdb lists one record per CDR3 protein. The sample contains tens of thousands of distinct CDR3 sequences, roughly 10% of which appear only once. On this clonotype itself: The target antigen is unknown.

The sequence derives from a man aged 40-49 years with alopecia areata. Some clones in this sample may be carry-over from other donors' samples. The sequenced sample was whole blood, obtained in connection with sensitization to the hapten diphenylcyclopropenone (DPC). The chain couples TRBV6-5 to TRBJ1-1, with 9 bases matching TRBD1. In DNA form, the CDR3 reads TGTGCCAGCAGTCGACAGGGGGACTTGAACACTGAAGCTTTCTTT. Its translation: CASSRQGDLNTEAFF.